The 20 T cell receptor beta chains presented below share a single source sample, sequenced in a study of CD8 T cells in ankylosing spondylitis (dated by TCRdb to 2015 to 2018). Paper-wide results and their limitations: Blood from ankylosing spondylitis patients appeared to be characterized by a TCR beta motif made up of fewer than ten highly homologous amino acid variants.

Library preparation used 5' RACE. Sequencing took place on an Illumina HiSeq 2500. Starting from the raw public reads, TCRdb applied fastp trimming at Q25, assembled clones with MiXCR and retained in-frame beta chains. Each CDR3 protein appears once, grouped with its most common genes and DNA. The sample has fewer than 750,000 distinct CDR3 sequences on record, 15% to 20% of them singletons. The ten largest account for around 19% of the sample. The antigens for these receptors are not known. What was sequenced was blood, either unsorted or a sorted T cell fraction (not recorded which). The receptors originated from a male donor with ankylosing spondylitis.

V and J are TRBV20-1 and TRBJ1-1; weak D call: TRBD1 (5 bases). Germline CDR1 DFQATT, CDR2 SNEGSKA (reference sequence). V was cut by 0 bases and J by 3 bases, with 14 bases left in between. The CDR3 sequence is 15 residues long. The CDR3 protein is CSARDREGADTEAFF. CDR3 nucleotides: TGCAGTGCTAGAGACAGGGAGGGCGCGGACACTGAAGCTTTCTTT.

The rearrangement joins TRBV20-1 to TRBJ1-1; possible D gene TRBD1, 5 bases. The CDR3 extends over 14 amino acids. CDR1 is DFQATT and CDR2 is SNEGSKA in the germline V gene (reference sequence). Trimming pared 6 bases from V and 1 base from J, leaving 15 bases between. The CDR3 region has the DNA TGCAGTGCCTTAAAAGGAGGGGCGAACACTGAAGCTTTCTTT. Amino acids: CSALKGGANTEAFF.

This clonotype was found a few times. The chain joins TRBV3-1 to TRBJ2-7, with TRBD2 matching 7 bases. The CDR3 spans 13 residues. Trimming at V came to 4 bases and at J to 3 bases, leaving 3 bases not matched to a gene. The germline V gene has CDR1 LGHDT and CDR2 YNNKEL (reference sequence). CDR3 sequence: CASSLQRGYEQYF. The DNA of the CDR3 is TGTGCCAGCAGCCTCCAGCGGGGCTACGAGCAGTACTTC.

This clonotype was observed a handful of times. V is TRBV5-1 and J is TRBJ1-1; D not certain. The CDR3 totals 16 residues. Germline loops: CDR1 SGHRS, CDR2 YFSETQ. With 3 bases removed from V and 0 bases from J, the gap between germline ends came to 15 bases. The DNA for the CDR3 is TGCGCCAGCAGCTCCCGGCCCGAAGGCGTGAACACTGAAGCTTTCTTT. Residues: CASSSRPEGVNTEAFF.

This sequence joins TRBV29-1 and TRBJ2-1; 7 nucleotides line up with TRBD2. The CDR3 spans 13 residues. Per the germline V gene, CDR1 is SQVTM and CDR2 is ANQGSEA. Trimming took 7 bases from V and 2 from J; bases not matched to a gene: 5. CDR3 protein: CSEKTSPYNEQFF. DNA of the CDR3: TGCAGCGAGAAGACTAGCCCCTACAATGAGCAGTTCTTC.

This clonotype was seen repeatedly, ten times or more. The V call is TRBV29-1, the J call TRBJ2-2; TRBD2 matches 8 bases. Germline CDR1 SQVTM, CDR2 ANQGSEA. Unmatched junction bases numbered 12, after V lost 6 bases and J lost 6 bases. The CDR3 length is 15 residues. CDR3 sequence (DNA): TGCAGCGTAAAGCGGGGGCCTTCTATAGCCGGGGAGCTGTTTTTT. It translates to CSVKRGPSIAGELFF.

The chain recombines TRBV4-1 with TRBJ2-1; 8 positions match TRBD2. The CDR3 is 17 residues long. Germline loops: CDR1 MGHRA, CDR2 YSYEKL. J gave up 0 bases and V 1 base, and 5 bases lay outside the gene matches. The DNA for the CDR3 is TGCGCCAGCAGCCAAGGGACTAGCTTTGGCTCCTACAATGAGCAGTTCTTC. It is translated as CASSQGTSFGSYNEQFF.

The chain is built from TRBV10-3 and TRBJ1-1; possibly TRBD1 for D (5 bases). Trimming removed 4 bases at V and 3 bases at J, with 15 bases between. Per the germline V gene, CDR1 is ENHRY and CDR2 is SYGVKD. The CDR3 has 15 residues. The CDR3, as DNA: TGTGCCATCAGTGCCCGGGGGGGTAAGGACACTGAAGCTTTCTTT. This sequence encodes CAISARGGKDTEAFF.

The chain uses TRBV3-1 and TRBJ2-5, with D possibly matching TRBD2 (6 bases). The CDR3 is 15 residues long. Germline values: CDR1 LGHDT, CDR2 YNNKEL (reference sequence). V was cut by 0 bases and J by 2 bases, with 10 bases left in between. CDR3 sequence reads: CASSQDWTTQETQYF. DNA of the CDR3: TGTGCCAGCAGCCAAGACTGGACTACACAAGAGACCCAGTACTTC.

This rearrangement joins TRBV14 to TRBJ1-1; D might be TRBD1 (6 bases). In germline, CDR1 is SGHDN, CDR2 FVKESK. The V gene lost 3 bases and the J gene lost 11 bases, with 19 bases spanning the gap. This CDR3 comprises 14 residues. The CDR3 sequence is CASSQETGILAAFF. The CDR3 DNA sequence: TGTGCCAGCAGCCAGGAAACAGGGATTCTGGCTGCTTTCTTT.

This clonotype turned up a few times. V gene TRBV7-9 combines with J gene TRBJ2-3; TRBD1 matches at 9 bases. The trim removed 4 bases at V and 6 bases at J, leaving 5 bases unmatched. Per the germline V gene, CDR1 is SEHNR and CDR2 is FQNEAQ (reference sequence). The CDR3 is 14 amino acids. Here the CDR3 reads CASSSGQGPDTQYF. The CDR3 DNA follows: TGTGCCAGCAGCTCGGGACAGGGCCCGGATACGCAGTATTTT.

This chain joins TRBV6-5 and TRBJ2-7; D perhaps matches TRBD2 (5 bases). CDR3 length: 13 residues. The V gene's germline CDR1 is MNHEY and CDR2 SVGAGI. V gave up 1 base and J gave up 5 bases, with 9 bases separating them. This CDR3 reads CASSYFGGDEQYF. In DNA form, the CDR3 reads TGTGCCAGCAGTTACTTTGGAGGTGACGAGCAGTACTTC.

The chain couples TRBV27 to TRBJ1-5; D unresolved. The CDR3 sequence is 16 residues long. Germline V gives CDR1 MNHEY, CDR2 SMNVEV (reference sequence). V dropped 5 bases and J dropped 8 bases, with 22 bases sitting between them. CDR3 in amino acids: CASSPDGRVSGEPQHF. The CDR3 bases are TGTGCCAGCAGTCCTGATGGCCGGGTAAGCGGAGAGCCCCAGCATTTT.

This clonotype was recorded a few times. The CDR3 coding sequence is TGTGCCAGCTCGCCCAGACTAGCGGTTAACACCGGGGAGCTGTTTTTT. Translated, it gives CASSPRLAVNTGELFF. The chain carries TRBV18 and TRBJ2-2, with TRBD2 identical over 9 bases. V shed 6 bases and J 2 bases; nucleotides not matched to a gene: 7. The CDR3 covers 16 residues. CDR1 is KGHSH, CDR2 LQKENI, per germline. Looking up the rest from reference TRBV18 and TRBJ2-2 gives the full variable domain: NAGVMQNPRHLVRRRGQEARLRCSPMKGHSHVYWYRQLPEEGLKFMVYLQKENIIDESGMPKERFSAEFPKEGPSILRIQQVVRGDSAAYFCASSPRLAVNTGELFFGEGSRLTVL.

This clonotype appeared a few times. This chain links TRBV4-2 with TRBJ2-1, with 9 bases that match TRBD2. The CDR3 consists of 17 residues. Germline values: CDR1 LGHNA, CDR2 YNFKEQ. After removal of 2 bases from V and 8 bases from J, the junction contained 13 bases not matched to a gene. The DNA for the CDR3 is TGTGCCAGCAGCCAACATAGCCCACTAGCGGGCCCAGATGAGCAGTTCTTC. Translated: CASSQHSPLAGPDEQFF.

This clonotype was found many times. The rearrangement links TRBV20-1 to TRBJ2-5; D ambiguous. The CDR3 loop spans 12 amino acids. Trimming removed 7 bases at V and 2 bases at J, with 11 bases between. Per germline, CDR1 DFQATT and CDR2 SNEGSKA (reference sequence). Here the CDR3 DNA reads TGCAGTGTCTCGACATCTCAAGAGACCCAGTACTTC. Its translation is CSVSTSQETQYF.

This clonotype has just a few counts. The chain recombines TRBV7-2 with TRBJ2-1; D is unresolved. Per germline, CDR1 SGHTA and CDR2 FQGNSA. CDR3 length equals 14 residues. Trimming took 4 bases from V and 2 from J, leaving 9 bases between them. The CDR3 DNA sequence: TGTGCCAGCAGCTGGGCGGTGCCCTACAATGAGCAGTTCTTC. Translating gives CASSWAVPYNEQFF.

This clonotype was counted only a few times. The V and J genes are TRBV29-1 and TRBJ2-7; 15 positions agree with TRBD2. This CDR3 region has 16 residues. Germline CDR1 is SQVTM and CDR2 is ANQGSEA. After removal of 4 bases from V and 1 base from J, the junction contained 5 bases not matched to a gene. CDR3 region: CSVVGLAGGPSYEQYF. CDR3 in DNA: TGCAGCGTTGTAGGACTAGCGGGGGGGCCTTCCTACGAGCAGTACTTC.

This clonotype was detected a few times. The genes are TRBV12-3 or TRBV12-4 and TRBJ2-7; D ambiguous. This CDR3 is built from 14 residues. Trimming pared 6 bases from V and 2 bases from J, leaving 14 bases between. The CDR3 bases are TGTGCCAGCAGCCGAACGGACGGAACCTACGAGCAGTACTTC. Translated, it gives CASSRTDGTYEQYF.

In its sample, this clonotype was seen a few times. CDR3 DNA sequence: TGCGCCAGCAGCCAAGATACGGGACTAGCGGGGACCGGGGAGCTGTTTTTT. It translates to CASSQDTGLAGTGELFF. The rearrangement links TRBV4-1 to TRBJ2-2; 13 bases fit TRBD2. Germline V gives CDR1 MGHRA, CDR2 YSYEKL. Trimming at V came to 0 bases and at J to 5 bases, leaving 3 bases not matched to a gene. The length of the CDR3 is 17 residues.